The 2 T cell receptor beta chains in this list originate from one sample, sequenced in a study of CD8 T cells in ankylosing spondylitis. Each CDR3 protein gets one entry after TCRdb re-called the 5' RACE reads with MiXCR. Among some 250,000 distinct CDR3 sequences listed, over 8.5% were seen once. Sequenced sample: blood, either unsorted or a sorted T cell fraction (not recorded which). These receptors came from a male donor with ankylosing spondylitis or in good health (not recorded which).

This clonotype was counted between two and nine times. Written as DNA, the CDR3 is TGTGCCAGCAGCACCGGACTAGCGGGAGAGGCGGGCGGGGAGCTGTTTTTT. Protein sequence: CASSTGLAGEAGGELFF. The rearrangement joins TRBV7-8 to TRBJ2-2; 13 bases fit TRBD2. Looked up from germline, CDR1 is SGHVS and CDR2 is FQNEAQ. CDR3 length: 17 amino acids. Losses at the gene ends were 5 bases for V and 7 bases for J; bases not matched to a gene: 10.

Sample share makes this clonotype medium-sized. The chain links TRBV4-2 to TRBJ2-2, with D possibly matching TRBD2 (6 bases). V shed 6 bases and J shed 5 bases, with 16 bases lying between them. The CDR3 is 15 amino acids. Looked up from germline, CDR1 is LGHNA and CDR2 is YNFKEQ. This chain's CDR3 is CASSRLSGDTGELFF. The CDR3 DNA reads TGTGCCAGCAGTCGGCTTAGCGGTGATACCGGGGAGCTGTTTTTT.